This T cell receptor (beta chain) originates from a study of blood T cell repertoires in COVID-19. Original processing notes: Amplification with reference gene primers provided the estimates of nucleated cell counts. Sequencing was performed with immunoSEQ multiplex PCR; in TCRdb, only in-frame clones are kept and a portion is missing. V and J calls and clone size are given by that table; D and trimming were obtained from the DNA. The sample includes about 250,000 clones, approximately 82% of them seen just once. V was pared by 4 bases and J by 7 bases, with 13 bases between. Germline V lookup: CDR1 SGHTA, CDR2 FQGNSA. The CDR3 is 13 residues long.

The chain combines TRBV7-2 with TRBJ1-1, with a weak D call TRBD1 (6 bases). Specimen: peripheral blood. The sequence was obtained from a middle-aged man with active or convalescent COVID-19. The CDR3 loop reads CASSSTGRSEAFF. CDR3 nucleotides: TGTGCCAGCAGCTCCACAGGGCGCAGTGAAGCTTTCTTT. The complete variable domain, with remaining parts taken from reference TRBV7-2 and TRBJ1-1, reads GAGVSQSPSNKVTEKGKDVELRCDPISGHTALYWYRQSLGQGLEFLIYFQGNSAPDKSGLPSDRFSAERTGGSVSTLTIQRTQQEDSAVYLCASSSTGRSEAFFGQGTRLTVV.